These T cell receptor beta chains were read from a single sample in a study of T cell responses to AZD1222 COVID-19 vaccine. TCRdb keeps only in-frame clones here, not all; method: immunoSEQ multiplex PCR. The table shows around 200,000 clones, with 90% to 95% occurring only once. The input for sequencing was peripheral blood, taken 28 days after the second dose of the MenACWY control vaccine. The origin of the receptors is an adult who received the MenACWY meningococcal vaccine as a control. Both conserved end residues are part of each CDR3. A D gene is named only where the DNA matches it firmly. Expanded clones are given a class, and other clones once, few, many or no size at all.

TRBJ2-4	.	once	TRBV27	CASTGLAKNIQYF	TGTGCCAGCACCGGATTAGCCAAAAACATTCAGTACTTC
TRBJ2-2	TRBD2	.	TRBV5-1	CATSSGGWTGELFF	TGCGCCACCTCTAGCGGGGGGTGGACCGGGGAGCTGTTTTTT
TRBJ2-7	.	.	TRBV6-2/TRBV6-3	CASSSIIGPGYEQYF	TGTGCCAGCAGTTCCATCATCGGTCCCGGTTACGAGCAGTACTTC
TRBJ1-3	.	few	TRBV2	CASSRRSHSGNTIYF	TGTGCCAGCAGTAGACGGTCTCACTCTGGAAACACCATATATTTT
TRBJ1-4	.	once	TRBV3-1/TRBV3-2	CASSHWGEGSVKLFF	TGTGCCAGCAGTCACTGGGGCGAGGGGTCGGTAAAACTGTTTTTT
TRBJ1-4	TRBD1	.	TRBV6-5	CASRGPGQGTEKLFF	TGTGCCAGCAGAGGGCCGGGACAGGGAACGGAAAAACTGTTTTTT
TRBJ1-5	.	.	TRBV12-3/TRBV12-4	CASSLSQQPQHF	TGTGCCAGCAGTTTAAGTCAACAGCCCCAGCATTTT
TRBJ1-1	.	.	TRBV5-4	CASSLGGTTEAFF	TGTGCCAGCAGCTTGGGGGGGACCACTGAAGCTTTCTTT
TRBJ1-6	TRBD1	.	TRBV6-2/TRBV6-3	CASSYRQGFWSYNSPLHF	TGTGCCAGCAGTTACCGACAGGGGTTTTGGTCTTATAATTCACCCCTCCACTTT
TRBJ2-3	TRBD2	.	TRBV5-1	CASSSGSGLAGLVDTQYF	TGCGCCAGCAGCTCGGGATCGGGACTAGCGGGGTTGGTAGATACGCAGTATTTT
TRBJ2-3	TRBD2	.	TRBV19	CASSITRGNLDTQYF	TGTGCCAGTAGTATCACGCGGGGGAATTTAGATACGCAGTATTTT
TRBJ1-5	.	.	TRBV5-1	CASSLSGNQPQHF	TGCGCCAGCAGCTTGAGCGGTAATCAGCCCCAGCATTTT
TRBJ2-5	.	once	TRBV12-5	CASGLGRQAAETQYF	TGTGCTAGTGGTTTAGGCAGACAAGCGGCCGAGACCCAGTACTTC
TRBJ1-5	TRBD1	.	TRBV7-2	CASSLQGAGQPQHF	TGTGCCAGCAGCTTACAGGGGGCTGGACAGCCCCAGCATTTT
TRBJ1-1	.	.	TRBV20-1	CSASETRGHTEAFF	TGCAGTGCTAGTGAGACTAGGGGACACACTGAAGCTTTCTTT
TRBJ2-3	.	.	TRBV19	CASSDPPSGADTQYF	TGTGCCAGTAGTGACCCCCCGAGTGGGGCAGATACGCAGTATTTT
TRBJ2-7	.	.	TRBV28	CASSGRNEQYF	TGTGCCAGCAGTGGCCGTAACGAGCAGTACTTC
TRBJ2-7	TRBD1	.	TRBV9	CASSVGVGTGPNYEQYF	TGTGCCAGCAGCGTAGGAGTGGGGACAGGGCCGAATTACGAGCAGTACTTC
TRBJ1-2	TRBD1	.	TRBV28	CASRFDRGGGYTF	TGTGCCAGCAGATTCGACAGGGGAGGTGGCTACACCTTC
TRBJ1-1	TRBD1	.	TRBV6-5	CATRRGDRMNTEAFF	TGTGCCACCCGTAGGGGGGACAGGATGAACACTGAAGCTTTCTTT
TRBJ1-2	.	.	TRBV30	CAWEPTGRVNYGYTF	TGTGCCTGGGAACCCACGGGGAGGGTTAACTATGGCTACACCTTC
TRBJ1-5	.	.	TRBV20-1	CSASSGLSNQPQHF	TGCAGTGCTAGTTCGGGACTTAGCAATCAGCCCCAGCATTTT
TRBJ2-7	TRBD1	.	TRBV18	CASSPRTGGDEQYF	TGTGCCAGCTCACCCCGGACAGGGGGGGACGAGCAGTACTTC
TRBJ1-1	.	.	TRBV6-1	CASSENGFTEAFF	TGTGCCAGCAGTGAAAACGGATTTACTGAAGCTTTCTTT
TRBJ1-4	.	.	TRBV15	CATSRSASGNNEKLFF	TGTGCCACCAGCAGATCGGCCTCAGGAAATAATGAAAAACTGTTTTTT
TRBJ1-2	.	.	TRBV5-6	CASSLGVLRGYTF	TGTGCCAGCAGCTTGGGGGTACTTAGGGGCTACACCTTC
TRBJ1-1	.	.	TRBV7-9	CASRLGAAVSTEAFF	TGTGCCAGCAGGTTAGGGGCGGCGGTTTCCACTGAAGCTTTCTTT
TRBJ2-7	TRBD2	.	TRBV30	CAWSPSWTSVSYEQYF	TGTGCCTGGAGTCCCTCCTGGACTAGCGTTTCCTACGAGCAGTACTTC
TRBJ1-4	TRBD1	.	TRBV19	CASSPPLRDSFNEKLFF	TGTGCCAGTAGTCCCCCCCTCCGGGACAGCTTTAATGAAAAACTGTTTTTT
TRBJ1-1	.	.	TRBV6-5	CASSFEARGLEAFF	TGTGCCAGCAGTTTCGAGGCGAGGGGCCTTGAAGCTTTCTTT
TRBJ1-5	.	.	TRBV19	CASSAARAMHF	TGTGCCAGTAGTGCAGCCAGGGCTATGCATTTT
TRBJ2-2	TRBD1	.	TRBV18	CASSPTGVNTGELFF	TGTGCCAGCTCACCCACAGGGGTGAACACCGGGGAGCTGTTTTTT
TRBJ1-1	.	.	TRBV6-4	CASSAGGAEAFF	TGTGCCAGCAGTGCGGGAGGGGCTGAAGCTTTCTTT
TRBJ2-7	.	.	TRBV5-4	CASSFSGGTSYEQYF	TGTGCCAGCAGCTTTTCTGGAGGGACTTCCTACGAGCAGTACTTC
TRBJ1-1	.	.	TRBV3-1/TRBV3-2	CASSQELRRSEAFF	TGTGCCAGCAGCCAAGAACTGAGGAGGTCTGAAGCTTTCTTT
TRBJ1-4	.	few	TRBV28	CASISTATNEKLFF	TGTGCCAGCATATCTACGGCAACTAATGAAAAACTGTTTTTT
TRBJ2-2	.	.	TRBV12-3/TRBV12-4	CASSSGEGELFF	TGTGCCAGCAGTTCCGGGGAGGGGGAGCTGTTTTTT
TRBJ2-1	TRBD2	.	TRBV4-1	CASSQQFSGGNPSYNEQFF	TGCGCCAGCAGCCAACAATTTAGCGGGGGGAACCCCTCCTACAATGAGCAGTTCTTC
TRBJ1-1	.	.	TRBV2	CASTGGPSTEAFF	TGTGCCAGCACCGGGGGACCGTCCACTGAAGCTTTCTTT
TRBJ1-1	.	.	TRBV7-9	CASSLAGLADMNTEAFF	TGTGCCAGCAGCTTAGCCGGCCTGGCAGACATGAACACTGAAGCTTTCTTT